The clone carrying this T cell receptor (beta chain) was picked up a small number of times. The antigen remains unidentified. The sample originates from a study of response to subunit inactivated influenza vaccine. The CDR3 spans 14 residues. The V and J ends lost 4 bases and 1 base respectively, with 9 bases between them. Germline assignment: CDR1 SGHVS and CDR2 FNYEAQ. General study points: Few new T cells, the authors suggested, are recruited by each seasonal influenza vaccination.

TCRdb processed the RT-PCR reads anew with MiXCR; each CDR3 protein has one entry. The sample records about 500,000 distinct CDR3 sequences, 15% to 20% being singletons. This clonotype was sampled from a man between 50 and 69 years old who received an inactivated influenza vaccine. The V gene is TRBV7-6, the J gene TRBJ2-3; D remains unclear. The sequencing used CD4+ T cells sorted from PBMCs, collected around 2 years after vaccination. CDR3 sequence reads: CASSYPQGTDTQYF. CDR3 nucleotides: TGTGCCAGCAGCTACCCTCAGGGCACAGATACGCAGTATTTT. Filled out from reference TRBV7-6 and TRBJ2-3, the complete variable domain reads GAGVSQSPRYKVTKRGQDVALRCDPISGHVSLYWYRQALGQGPEFLTYFNYEAQQDKSGLPNDRFSAERPEGSISTLTIQRTEQRDSAMYRCASSYPQGTDTQYFGPGTRLTVL.